The 16 T cell receptor beta chains given below trace back to one sample, sequenced in a study of blood T cell repertoires in COVID-19. The table came from immunoSEQ multiplex PCR; TCRdb's copy has only in-frame clones and leaves some out. Of 59,000 or so clones listed, 81% are singletons. Sequenced sample: peripheral blood. The receptors derive from a woman aged 80 or older with active or convalescent COVID-19.

The chain carries TRBV7-2 and TRBJ2-1, with 9 nucleotides matching TRBD2. CDR1 SGHTA and CDR2 FQGNSA come from the germline V gene. This CDR3 has 17 amino acids. With V trimmed by 0 bases and J by 6 bases, 9 bases remained unmatched. CDR3 nucleotides: TGTGCCAGCAGCTTAGCGATCGGCGGGGGGGGCCTCAATGAGCAGTTCTTC. Its protein is CASSLAIGGGGLNEQFF.

The chain links TRBV28 to TRBJ1-4, with TRBD1 matching 7 bases. CDR3 length: 15 residues. With 8 bases clipped from V and 10 bases from J, the junction kept 16 bases outside the gene matches. Germline lookup yields CDR1 MDHEN and CDR2 SYDVKM. CDR3: CASVSLQGQSGKLFF. Here the CDR3 DNA reads TGTGCCAGCGTTTCCCTACAGGGGCAGTCAGGAAAACTGTTTTTT.

This clone was seen only a few times. The chain combines TRBV6-5 with TRBJ1-3, with D perhaps TRBD1 (5 bases). CDR3 length equals 15 residues. V lost 2 bases to trimming and J lost 4 bases, with 12 bases between them. Germline assignment: CDR1 MNHEY and CDR2 SVGAGI. The CDR3 DNA is TGTGCCAGCAGTTACGTAGGGGCTCGGGGAAACACCATATATTTT. Translating it yields CASSYVGARGNTIYF.

The chain employs TRBV5-4 and TRBJ2-5; 8 nucleotides agree with TRBD2. Germline-derived CDR1 and CDR2 are SGHNT and YYREEE (reference sequence). The CDR3 extends over 13 amino acids. V shed 2 bases and J 4 bases; nucleotides not matched to a gene: 1. As DNA, the CDR3 is TGTGCCAGCAGCTTACGGGGGGGAGAGACCCAGTACTTC. Its translation: CASSLRGGETQYF. The full variable domain, completed using reference TRBV5-4 and TRBJ2-5, is ETGVTQSPTHLIKTRGQQVTLRCSSQSGHNTVSWYQQALGQGPQFIFQYYREEENGRGNFPPRFSGLQFPNYSSELNVNALELDDSALYLCASSLRGGETQYFGPGTRLLVL.

This rearrangement joins TRBV5-8 to TRBJ1-6, with D tentatively TRBD1 (6 bases). The CDR3 is made up of 15 amino acids. CDR1 and CDR2 (germline): SGHTS, YDEGEE. The ends were cut back, 5 bases at V and 10 bases at J, with 19 bases in the middle. CDR3 loop: CASSYETQGGSPLHF. The CDR3 region has the DNA TGTGCCAGCAGTTACGAAACACAGGGTGGCTCACCCCTCCACTTT.

V and J are TRBV6-4 and TRBJ2-1; D gene uncertain. The CDR3 has 13 residues. Germline CDR1 reads MRHNA; CDR2 reads SNTAGT. V lost 5 bases to trimming and J lost 2 bases, with 7 bases between them. CDR3: CASSKETYNEQFF. The DNA of the CDR3 is TGTGCCAGCAGTAAGGAGACCTACAATGAGCAGTTCTTC.

The genes are TRBV18 and TRBJ2-7; 7 positions match TRBD1. The V segment lost 2 bases and the J segment 2 bases; nucleotides outside the gene matches: 3. The CDR3 spans 14 residues. CDR1 KGHSH and CDR2 LQKENI come from the germline V gene. The CDR3 region is CASSPGTDAYEQYF. Here the CDR3 DNA reads TGTGCCAGCTCACCAGGGACAGACGCCTACGAGCAGTACTTC. Supplemented by reference TRBV18 and TRBJ2-7, the full variable domain reads NAGVMQNPRHLVRRRGQEARLRCSPMKGHSHVYWYRQLPEEGLKFMVYLQKENIIDESGMPKERFSAEFPKEGPSILRIQQVVRGDSAAYFCASSPGTDAYEQYFGPGTRLTVT.

This clone showed up just once. This sequence joins TRBV19 and TRBJ2-7; TRBD1 matches at 12 bases. This CDR3 contains 14 residues. Germline CDR1 and CDR2: LNHDA and SQIVND (reference sequence). Trimming at V came to 5 bases and at J to 6 bases, leaving 5 bases not matched to a gene. CDR3 in amino acids: CASSPGTGGTEQYF. The CDR3 DNA follows: TGTGCCAGTAGTCCCGGGACAGGGGGCACCGAGCAGTACTTC. The full variable domain, in which reference TRBV19 and TRBJ2-7 provide the parts outside the CDR3, is DGGITQSPKYLFRKEGQNVTLSCEQNLNHDAMYWYRQDPGQGLRLIYYSQIVNDFQKGDIAEGYSVSREKKESFPLTVTSAQKNPTAFYLCASSPGTGGTEQYFGPGTRLTVT.

This clone was seen a single time. The rearrangement links TRBV18 to TRBJ1-5; tentatively, D is TRBD1 (5 bases). The CDR3 is made up of 14 amino acids. Deletions cut 1 base from V and 6 bases from J, with 10 bases between. CDR1 and CDR2 from the germline V gene are KGHSH and LQKENI. The CDR3 nucleotides read TGTGCCAGCTCACCACGACGGGGGATTCAGCCCCAGCATTTT. This encodes CASSPRRGIQPQHF.

To note about this clone: The CDR3 ends on some other residue instead of the conserved phenylalanine or tryptophan, so this is likely a read error. No DNA is shown, since the ends of the CDR3 on it are uncertain; the CDR3 is the one TCRdb lists. This chain uses TRBV12-3 or TRBV12-4 with TRBJ1-1. The CDR3 numbers 8 amino acids, ends counted. This CDR3 is CASSPHSM.

This clone was seen a single time. This chain joins TRBV5-6 and TRBJ1-6; D is possibly TRBD1 (6 bases). CDR1 and CDR2 from the germline V gene are SGHDT and YYEEEE. V was pared by 0 bases and J by 9 bases, with 13 bases between. This CDR3 is 15 amino acids long. For the CDR3, the DNA is TGTGCCAGCAGCTTGGAAAGGGGGTTGGCTTCACCCCTCCACTTT. Encoded protein: CASSLERGLASPLHF.

The chain recombines TRBV6-2 or TRBV6-3 with TRBJ1-1; 12 nucleotides line up with TRBD1. This CDR3 comprises 18 residues. J was trimmed by 1 base and V by 3 bases; bases with no gene match: 9. Germline V lookup: CDR1 MNHEY, CDR2 SVGEGT. CDR3 DNA sequence: TGTGCCAGCAGTTATGTGTTTGGGACAGGGGGCACGAACACTGAAGCTTTCTTT. Translated, it gives CASSYVFGTGGTNTEAFF.

This clone was detected only a few times. One junction end does not reproduce the germline sequence, and a read error may be involved. The chain employs TRBV7-7 and TRBJ2-1; 8 positions match TRBD2. The CDR3 is 15 residues long. Germline V CDR1 and CDR2: SSHAT, FNYEAQ (reference sequence). The CDR3 region has the DNA TGTGCTAGCAGCTCTGGGCGGGGGGTAAACAATGAGCAGTTCTTC. Translation gives CASSSGRGVNNEQFF.

The J gene is TRBJ1-4, the V gene TRBV6-1; D call uncertain. The CDR3 is 14 residues long. Per germline, CDR1 MNHNS and CDR2 SASEGT. The germline V and J ends were trimmed by 2 bases and 3 bases, with 7 bases remaining between them. The CDR3 is CASSEPFPNEKLFF. In DNA, the CDR3 is TGTGCCAGCAGTGAACCGTTCCCTAATGAAAAACTGTTTTTT.

The V gene is TRBV4-1, the J gene TRBJ2-7, with 15 bases aligning to TRBD2. This CDR3 contains 16 residues. Germline V gene data show CDR1 as MGHRA and CDR2 as YSYEKL. The trim removed 3 bases at V and 2 bases at J, leaving 2 bases unmatched. For the CDR3, the DNA is TGCGCCAGCAGCCAGGGACTAGCGGGGGGTACCTACGAGCAGTACTTC. It codes for CASSQGLAGGTYEQYF.

This chain links TRBV27 with TRBJ2-7, with 7 bases lining up with TRBD1. CDR3 length: 13 residues. J was trimmed by 6 bases and V by 1 base; bases with no gene match: 3. Germline V gene lookup returns CDR1 MNHEY and CDR2 SMNVEV (reference sequence). Written as DNA, the CDR3 is TGTGCCAGCAGTTTATTCCCAGGGGGCGAGCAGTACTTC. Encoded protein: CASSLFPGGEQYF.